This T cell receptor beta chain was documented in a study of CD8+CD57+ T cells in acquired aplastic anemia. Template material for TCR beta VDJ and CDR3 profiling consisted of genomic DNA. TCRdb recomputed calls from the reads with MiXCR, one row per CDR3 protein. The table has 310,000 or so distinct CDR3 sequences, under 60% seen once. Sequencing involved patients with CD8+CD57+ cell expansion previously shown by flow cytometry. This clonotype was observed at least ten times. CDR3 length equals 15 residues. The J segment lost 7 bases and the V segment lost 4 bases, leaving 6 bases of the junction unmatched. Germline CDR1 and CDR2: SGDLS and YYNGEE.

This clonotype originated in a human donor with aplastic anemia. The sequenced sample consisted of sorted CD4+, CD8+, or CD8+CD57+ T cells (not recorded which) from PBMCs. The chain employs TRBV9 and TRBJ1-4; the match to TRBD1 covers 11 bases. CDR3 sequence: CASSFGQGAFEKLFF. CDR3 DNA sequence: TGTGCCAGCAGCTTCGGACAGGGGGCTTTTGAAAAACTGTTTTTT. The whole variable domain, remainder taken from reference TRBV9 and TRBJ1-4, is DSGVTQTPKHLITATGQRVTLRCSPRSGDLSVYWYQQSLDQGLQFLIQYYNGEERAKGNILERFSAQQFPDLHSELNLSSLELGDSALYFCASSFGQGAFEKLFFGSGTQLSVL.